The entry below gives a single T cell receptor beta chain sequence along with its context. Authors' methods: Reference gene primer amplification gave nucleated cell count estimates. Only in-frame clones appear in the TCRdb table, and some are missing; sequencing was by immunoSEQ multiplex PCR. V and J calls and clone size come straight from that table; D and trimming were deduced from the DNA. This sample carries around 100,000 clones, roughly 82% of them seen once, and the ten largest clones take about 4.8%. This record belongs to a study of blood T cell repertoires in COVID-19. Study as a whole: Samples taken during acute and convalescent COVID-19 were collected in the United States, Italy and Spain. From T cells, B-cell-depleted T cells, or PBMCs came the material, which was cDNA or gDNA.

Per the germline V gene, CDR1 is SGHNT and CDR2 is YENEEA. Trimming took off 5 bases at V and 4 bases at J, with 14 bases between the two ends. The CDR3 extends over 14 amino acids. This clonotype was sampled from a man aged 55 to 70 with acute or convalescent COVID-19. What was sequenced was peripheral blood. The chain joins TRBV11-3 to TRBJ1-1, with D perhaps matching TRBD1 (6 bases). The CDR3 is CASSQQGGSTEAFF. DNA for the CDR3: TGTGCCAGCAGCCAACAGGGCGGGAGCACTGAAGCTTTCTTT.